This TCR beta chain was identified during a study of tumor-infiltrating lymphocytes in primary liver carcinoma. Study summary: Tumors, staged T1-T3 N0M0, spanned about 4.2 to 10 cm. Study conclusions and caveats: In the absence of sorting, bulk samples left CD4+ and CD8+ repertoires uncompared. The study found a significantly higher top-250-clone fraction in tumors than in blood (p = 0.039).

RNA was extracted from whole blood without cell sorting, alongside germline DNA. This CDR3 is built from 15 residues. V gave up 5 bases and J gave up 8 bases; unmatched junction bases: 7. Germline loops: CDR1 MDHEN, CDR2 SYDVKM. This clonotype was observed a few times. The target antigen is unknown. With a constant-region primer, TCR beta cDNA was made from 400 to 550 ng of total RNA. Libraries of TCR beta came from three nested multiplex PCR rounds with slightly modified ARM-PCR. The first two PCR rounds used TRBV1-TRBV30 primers with a Cbeta primer, approximately 10 cycles each. TCRdb called the multiplex PCR reads again in MiXCR, with one record for every CDR3 protein. The sample holds fewer than 350,000 distinct CDR3 sequences; roughly 60% are singletons and the top ten take 9%.

The TCR sequence derives from a man aged 35-49 years with primary liver carcinoma and hepatitis B virus infection. V usage is TRBV28 and J usage is TRBJ1-6, with 9 positions matching TRBD1. Input material: peripheral blood. The CDR3 bases are TGTGCCAGCAGTCCGAGGGGACAGGGATATTCACCCCTCCACTTT. Translating gives CASSPRGQGYSPLHF.